A single sample gave rise to the 32 T cell receptor beta chains below, sequenced in a study of blood T cell repertoires in COVID-19. Profiling relied on immunoSEQ multiplex PCR, and the TCRdb table lists in-frame clones only, not all of them. Altogether 350,000 to 400,000 clones are present, about 89% being singletons, with the ten largest covering around 3%. Sequenced sample: peripheral blood. These receptors originate from a woman younger than 45 with COVID-19, enrolled during active disease.

The chain joins TRBV7-9 to TRBJ1-2; D not resolved. Germline V lookup: CDR1 SEHNR, CDR2 FQNEAQ (reference sequence). Trimming pared 5 bases from V and 1 base from J, leaving 14 bases between. This CDR3 has 15 amino acids. The CDR3 loop is CASSPPGLSNYGYTF. As DNA, the CDR3 is TGTGCCAGCAGCCCCCCAGGACTGAGTAACTATGGCTACACCTTC.

The chain employs TRBV4-2 and TRBJ2-1; 9 positions match TRBD2. Germline CDR1 LGHNA, CDR2 YNFKEQ. After removal of 4 bases from V and 0 bases from J, the junction contained 7 bases not matched to a gene. There are 17 residues in the CDR3. The CDR3 DNA follows: TGTGCCAGCAGCCCTTACCGCGGGGGGGCCTCCTACAATGAGCAGTTCTTC. This encodes CASSPYRGGASYNEQFF.

This chain links TRBV11-2 with TRBJ1-2, with a tentative D call TRBD1 (6 bases). The germline V gene has CDR1 SGHAT and CDR2 FQNNGV. The CDR3 spans 15 residues. With 4 bases removed from V and 8 bases from J, the gap between germline ends came to 20 bases. The CDR3 is CASSSLAGGARGYTF. Here the CDR3 DNA reads TGTGCCAGCAGCTCCCTCGCGGGGGGGGCAAGGGGCTACACCTTC.

The genes are TRBV24-1 and TRBJ2-2; 8 bases fit TRBD1. Germline lookup yields CDR1 KGHDR and CDR2 SFDVKD. This CDR3 is 16 amino acids long. Trimming at V came to 2 bases and at J to 6 bases, leaving 7 bases not matched to a gene. This CDR3 is CATSDSGQGMAGELFF. The CDR3, as DNA: TGTGCCACCAGTGATTCCGGACAGGGAATGGCCGGGGAGCTGTTTTTT.

This chain joins TRBV25-1 and TRBJ2-7; the D gene is possibly TRBD2 (6 bases). The CDR3 totals 14 residues. V dropped 8 bases and J dropped 2 bases, with 16 bases sitting between them. CDR1 and CDR2 from the germline V gene are MGHDK and SYGVNS. DNA of the CDR3: TGTGCCAGCGGAGGATGGGGGGATCCCTACGAGCAGTACTTC. Amino acids: CASGGWGDPYEQYF.

This rearrangement joins TRBV27 to TRBJ2-1; 9 bases agree with TRBD2. J lost 6 bases, V lost 5 bases, and 8 bases had no gene match. The CDR3 extends over 15 amino acids. CDR1 and CDR2 (germline): MNHEY, SMNVEV (reference sequence). The CDR3: CASSPRLAASNEQFF. Here the CDR3 DNA reads TGTGCCAGCAGTCCGAGACTAGCGGCGTCCAATGAGCAGTTCTTC.

This clone was found once. V is TRBV11-3 and J is TRBJ2-1, with D perhaps matching TRBD1 (6 bases). Germline V CDR1 and CDR2: SGHNT, YENEEA. The germline V and J ends were trimmed by 5 bases and 0 bases, with 8 bases remaining between them. The CDR3 has 14 amino acids. CDR3: CASSRQDSYNEQFF. The CDR3 bases are TGTGCCAGCAGCCGACAGGACTCCTACAATGAGCAGTTCTTC.

V is TRBV7-2 and J is TRBJ2-3; no definite D call. Germline V gene sequence: CDR1 SGHTA, CDR2 FQGNSA. Trimming left V 3 bases short and J 4 bases short, with 11 bases between. The CDR3 has 14 residues. The CDR3 region has the DNA TGTGCCAGCAGCTTGATAGTTCCCCCAGATACGCAGTATTTT. Its protein product is CASSLIVPPDTQYF. The full variable domain, completed using reference TRBV7-2 and TRBJ2-3, is GAGVSQSPSNKVTEKGKDVELRCDPISGHTALYWYRQSLGQGLEFLIYFQGNSAPDKSGLPSDRFSAERTGGSVSTLTIQRTQQEDSAVYLCASSLIVPPDTQYFGPGTRLTVL.

As regards this clone: Other DNA sequences within the sample encode an identical CDR3. The CDR3 DNA sequence: TGTGCCAGCAGAACCGGGACTAGCGGTTACAATGAGCAGTTCTTC. Protein product: CASRTGTSGYNEQFF. The chain couples TRBV6-5 to TRBJ2-1; TRBD2 matches at 11 bases. The V segment lost 6 bases and the J segment 4 bases; nucleotides outside the gene matches: 5. This CDR3 region has 15 residues. The germline V gene has CDR1 MNHEY and CDR2 SVGAGI.

The rearrangement links TRBV6-2 or TRBV6-3 to TRBJ1-6, with 9 bases aligning to TRBD1. Germline CDR1 MNHEY, CDR2 SVGEGT. Unmatched junction bases numbered 5, after V lost 4 bases and J lost 10 bases. This CDR3 has 14 amino acids. CDR3: CASSWEGQGSPLHF. The CDR3 DNA reads as TGTGCCAGCAGTTGGGAGGGACAGGGATCACCCCTCCACTTT.

The rearrangement joins TRBV18 to TRBJ2-1, with D possibly TRBD1 on 5 matching bases. This CDR3 contains 19 residues. Trimming left V 3 bases short and J 9 bases short, with 30 bases between. CDR1 is KGHSH and CDR2 is LQKENI in the germline V gene. DNA for the CDR3: TGTGCCAGCTCACCGGGCAATATTTGGCTGGGGCAGGGCACCCGTGAGCAGTTCTTC. This gives the protein CASSPGNIWLGQGTREQFF.

This clone was observed once. This chain joins TRBV5-1 and TRBJ2-3, with D uncertain. Germline V gives CDR1 SGHRS, CDR2 YFSETQ. This CDR3 is 15 amino acids long. The V end lost 2 bases, the J end lost 1 base, and 11 bases lay between the germline ends. The chain's CDR3 is CASSFPFGGTDTQYF. The CDR3 nucleotides read TGCGCCAGCAGCTTCCCATTCGGAGGCACAGATACGCAGTATTTT.

V is TRBV10-3 and J is TRBJ1-2; a weak D match, TRBD1 (6 bases). The CDR3 spans 16 residues. CDR1 is ENHRY, CDR2 SYGVKD, per germline. V dropped 3 bases and J dropped 4 bases, with 18 bases sitting between them. DNA for the CDR3: TGTGCCATCAGTGACCCGGAGCCGGGACACCTCTATGGCTACACCTTC. Translated: CAISDPEPGHLYGYTF.

As DNA, the CDR3 is TGTGCCAGCAGCCTATCAACCGGGACAGGGTTTCGAGGCTACACCTTC. As protein: CASSLSTGTGFRGYTF. The rearrangement uses TRBV3-1 (or the pseudogene TRBV3-2) and TRBJ1-2, with 9 positions matching TRBD1. The V gene's germline CDR1 is LGHDT and CDR2 YNNKEL (reference sequence). This CDR3 has 16 amino acids. The J segment lost 8 bases and the V segment lost 4 bases, leaving 14 bases of the junction unmatched.

V usage is TRBV7-2 and J usage is TRBJ2-5; 7 bases map to TRBD1. The junction had 16 bases not matched to a gene; V was cut back by 2 bases and J by 4 bases. CDR1 and CDR2 (germline): SGHTA, FQGNSA. CDR3 length: 18 amino acids. In DNA form, the CDR3 reads TGTGCCAGCAGCTTAAGAGGGGGCGGATTAATGGGTGCAGAGACCCAGTACTTC. It specifies CASSLRGGGLMGAETQYF. The full variable domain, completed using reference TRBV7-2 and TRBJ2-5, is GAGVSQSPSNKVTEKGKDVELRCDPISGHTALYWYRQSLGQGLEFLIYFQGNSAPDKSGLPSDRFSAERTGGSVSTLTIQRTQQEDSAVYLCASSLRGGGLMGAETQYFGPGTRLLVL.

The J gene is TRBJ2-2, the V gene TRBV30, with a weak D call TRBD2 (6 bases). Trimming pared 7 bases from V and 4 bases from J, leaving 19 bases between. The CDR3 runs to 15 residues. Germline CDR1 reads GTSNPN; CDR2 reads SVGIG (reference sequence). CDR3 loop: CAYRIGGAGTGELFF. The CDR3 region has the DNA TGTGCCTACCGAATCGGGGGTGCGGGCACCGGGGAGCTGTTTTTT.

V is TRBV10-3 and J is TRBJ1-1; 7 nucleotides line up with TRBD1. CDR1 ENHRY and CDR2 SYGVKD come from the germline V gene. The J segment lost 9 bases and the V segment lost 2 bases, leaving 9 bases of the junction unmatched. This CDR3 spans 14 amino acids. DNA of the CDR3: TGTGCCATCAGTGAGGCGAGACAGGGACTTAAAGCTTTCTTT. Amino acid sequence: CAISEARQGLKAFF.

The rearrangement uses TRBV20-1 and TRBJ1-2; D unresolved. V was clipped by 6 bases and J by 5 bases, with 22 bases between them. The CDR3 runs to 15 residues. Germline CDR1 DFQATT, CDR2 SNEGSKA (reference sequence). DNA of the CDR3: TGCAGTGCGAGTCGACATTCGGGGTCTGAGTATGGCTACACCTTC. It specifies CSASRHSGSEYGYTF.

The rearrangement joins TRBV7-2 to TRBJ2-2; 8 bases agree with TRBD1. The CDR3 covers 16 residues. V trimming: 5 bases; J trimming: 8 bases; junction bases outside the gene matches: 13. In germline, CDR1 is SGHTA, CDR2 FQGNSA. The CDR3 bases are TGTGCCAGCAGCACCGCCACGGACAGGGTGTTAGGGGAGCTGTTTTTT. It encodes CASSTATDRVLGELFF.

CDR3 region: CASSLGRTGELFF. Written as DNA, the CDR3 is TGTGCCAGCAGTTTGGGGAGAACCGGGGAGCTGTTTTTT. The chain uses TRBV27 and TRBJ2-2, with TRBD2 as a possible D gene (5 bases). Germline CDR1 and CDR2: MNHEY and SMNVEV (reference sequence). The V end lost 3 bases, the J end lost 5 bases, and 7 bases lay between the germline ends. This CDR3 contains 13 residues.

V usage is TRBV10-3 and J usage is TRBJ2-5, with 10 bases matching TRBD2. The CDR3 is made up of 16 amino acids. Germline trimming cut 3 bases from V and 1 base from J; bases unmatched to any gene: 5. The germline gives CDR1 ENHRY, CDR2 SYGVKD. In DNA, the CDR3 is TGTGCCATCAGTGAATATTTAGCGGGGGGCCAAGAGACCCAGTACTTC. Translation gives CAISEYLAGGQETQYF.

The rearrangement joins TRBV27 to TRBJ2-7, with 8 bases that match TRBD2. Germline trimming cut 4 bases from V and 3 bases from J; bases unmatched to any gene: 5. CDR1 and CDR2 (germline): MNHEY, SMNVEV (reference sequence). The CDR3 runs 14 residues. The CDR3 DNA is TGTGCCAGCAGTTCCGGACGGGGGGGCTACGAGCAGTACTTC. Amino acid sequence: CASSSGRGGYEQYF.

V is TRBV3-1 (or the pseudogene TRBV3-2) and J is TRBJ2-6; 10 nucleotides agree with TRBD2. The CDR3 loop spans 18 amino acids. Germline V gene sequence: CDR1 LGHDT, CDR2 YNNKEL (reference sequence). Trimming took 6 bases from V and 2 from J; bases not matched to a gene: 10. The chain's CDR3 is CASSQVVSGGAGANVLTF. The CDR3 DNA is TGTGCCAGCAGTCAGGTCGTGAGCGGGGGGGCTGGGGCCAACGTCCTGACTTTC.

The count of this clone is one. The chain links TRBV19 to TRBJ2-4, with 8 positions matching TRBD2. The CDR3 is 18 residues long. Trimming cost V 3 bases and J 0 bases; bases outside gene matches: 10. The germline gives CDR1 LNHDA, CDR2 SQIVND (reference sequence). The CDR3 DNA sequence: TGTGCCAGTAGTATGGGACTAGACGCAATTTTAGCCAAAAACATTCAGTACTTC. Protein: CASSMGLDAILAKNIQYF.

The genes are TRBV2 and TRBJ2-7; no firm D call. Germline lookup yields CDR1 SNHLY and CDR2 FYNNEI. V gave up 11 bases and J gave up 2 bases, with 10 bases separating them. This CDR3 has 11 residues. The CDR3 reads CAGNAAYEQYV. The CDR3 bases are TGTGCCGGCAACGCGGCCTACGAGCAGTACGTC.

The chain couples TRBV5-6 to TRBJ2-2, with 8 bases matching TRBD2. The CDR3 runs to 16 residues. V dropped 0 bases and J dropped 4; count of bases not matched to a gene: 5. The germline CDR1 and CDR2 sequences are SGHDT and YYEEEE. The CDR3 DNA reads TGTGCCAGCAGCTTGGCGGTAGCGGGACGCACCGGGGAGCTGTTTTTT. This translates into CASSLAVAGRTGELFF. Based on the CDR3 plus reference TRBV5-6 and TRBJ2-2, the full variable domain is DAGVTQSPTHLIKTRGQQVTLRCSPKSGHDTVSWYQQALGQGPQFIFQYYEEEERQRGNFPDRFSGHQFPNYSSELNVNALLLGDSALYLCASSLAVAGRTGELFFGEGSRLTVL.

V usage is TRBV15 and J usage is TRBJ1-5, with a tentative D call TRBD1 (6 bases). This CDR3 comprises 15 residues. Trimming left V 0 bases short and J 6 bases short, with 12 bases between. Germline V gene data show CDR1 as LNHNV and CDR2 as YYDKDF (reference sequence). The CDR3 loop reads CATSREGAASQPQHF. The CDR3 DNA follows: TGTGCCACCAGCAGAGAGGGGGCGGCTAGTCAGCCCCAGCATTTT.

V gene TRBV29-1 combines with J gene TRBJ2-4; the D gene is possibly TRBD1 (6 bases). V was clipped by 1 base and J by 9 bases, with 13 bases between them. The CDR3 totals 13 residues. Germline V gene sequence: CDR1 SQVTM, CDR2 ANQGSEA. As DNA, the CDR3 is TGCAGCGTTGAAGTAGAACAGGGTGCCATTCAGTACTTC. Its protein is CSVEVEQGAIQYF.

This clone occurred a few times. In the same sample, other DNA sequences code for this CDR3. The genes are TRBV13 and TRBJ2-3; TRBD2 is a possible D gene (5 bases). V lost 2 bases to trimming and J lost 4 bases, with 10 bases between them. The length of the CDR3 is 14 residues. In germline, CDR1 is PRHDT, CDR2 FYEKMQ (reference sequence). This chain's CDR3 is CASSLSPRADTQYF. CDR3 DNA sequence: TGTGCCAGCAGCTTAAGCCCGAGGGCAGATACGCAGTATTTT.

V and J are TRBV29-1 and TRBJ2-3, with D uncertain. This CDR3 spans 12 amino acids. V lost 5 bases, J lost 6 bases, and 12 bases lay in between. CDR1 is SQVTM, CDR2 ANQGSEA, per germline. The CDR3: CSVTESADTQYF. CDR3 nucleotide sequence: TGCAGCGTTACGGAGAGCGCCGATACGCAGTATTTT.

This rearrangement joins TRBV4-2 to TRBJ1-6; TRBD1 agrees at 8 bases. The germline CDR1 and CDR2 sequences are LGHNA and YNFKEQ. Trimming at V came to 2 bases and at J to 5 bases, leaving 8 bases not matched to a gene. The CDR3 contains 17 residues. The CDR3 nucleotides are TGTGCCAGCAGCCAACACATTACAGGGGGTGATAATTCACCCCTCCACTTT. Translating gives CASSQHITGGDNSPLHF.

This clone was seen only once. This chain links TRBV7-8 with TRBJ1-6; D gene unclear. CDR1 is SGHVS and CDR2 is FQNEAQ in the germline V gene. The CDR3 runs 19 residues. V lost 2 bases and J lost 3, with 20 bases in between. The CDR3: CASSLIVQPPWSYNSPLHF. The CDR3 bases are TGTGCCAGCAGCTTAATCGTGCAGCCACCATGGAGCTATAATTCACCCCTCCACTTT.